The T cell receptor (beta chain) described here comes from a study of blood T cell repertoires in COVID-19. Study-level background: Specimens from acute and convalescent COVID-19 originated in the United States, Italy and Spain. In each case, the material was cDNA or gDNA derived from T cells, B-cell-depleted T cells, or PBMCs.

There are 16 residues in the CDR3. The trim removed 0 bases at V and 4 bases at J, leaving 9 bases unmatched. Germline lookup yields CDR1 SGDLS and CDR2 YYNGEE. As handled by the study authors: The authors estimated nucleated cell counts from reference gene primer amplification. Assay: immunoSEQ multiplex PCR; the TCRdb copy retains only in-frame clones and omits some. V, J and clone size are taken as reported in that table, and D and trimming were inferred from the DNA itself. The table includes some 130,000 clones, 80% detected once. Material: peripheral blood. This receptor was obtained from a man between 65 and 79 years old with acute or convalescent COVID-19. The chain links TRBV9 to TRBJ1-1; 7 bases are a match to TRBD1. The CDR3 is CASSVGRTGVGTEAFF. CDR3 DNA sequence: TGTGCCAGCAGCGTAGGGCGTACAGGGGTGGGCACTGAAGCTTTCTTT. Variable domain in full (rest from reference TRBV9 and TRBJ1-1): DSGVTQTPKHLITATGQRVTLRCSPRSGDLSVYWYQQSLDQGLQFLIQYYNGEERAKGNILERFSAQQFPDLHSELNLSSLELGDSALYFCASSVGRTGVGTEAFFGQGTRLTVV.